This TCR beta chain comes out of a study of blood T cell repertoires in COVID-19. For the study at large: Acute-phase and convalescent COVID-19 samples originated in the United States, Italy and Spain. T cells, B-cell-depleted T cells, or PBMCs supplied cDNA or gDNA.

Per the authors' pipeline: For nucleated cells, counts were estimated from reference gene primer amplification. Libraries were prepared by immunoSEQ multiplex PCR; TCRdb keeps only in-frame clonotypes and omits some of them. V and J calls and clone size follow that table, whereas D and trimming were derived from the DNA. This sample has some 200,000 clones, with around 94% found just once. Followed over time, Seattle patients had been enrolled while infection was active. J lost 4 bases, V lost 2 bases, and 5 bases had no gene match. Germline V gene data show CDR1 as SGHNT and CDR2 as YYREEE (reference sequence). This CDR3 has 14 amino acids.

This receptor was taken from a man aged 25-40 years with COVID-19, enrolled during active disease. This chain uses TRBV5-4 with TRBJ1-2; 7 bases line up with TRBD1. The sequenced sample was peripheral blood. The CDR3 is CASSFSQGIYGYTF. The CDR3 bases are TGTGCCAGCAGCTTCTCACAGGGGATCTATGGCTACACCTTC. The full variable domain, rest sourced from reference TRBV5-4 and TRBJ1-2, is ETGVTQSPTHLIKTRGQQVTLRCSSQSGHNTVSWYQQALGQGPQFIFQYYREEENGRGNFPPRFSGLQFPNYSSELNVNALELDDSALYLCASSFSQGIYGYTFGSGTRLTVV.